The following is a TCR beta chain sequence with its context. A read error may explain this, as a much larger clone is one base away. The final CDR3 position lacks the conserved phenylalanine or tryptophan, pointing to a likely read error. CDR1 is SQVTM and CDR2 is ANQGSEA in the germline V gene. With 1 base clipped from V and 4 bases from J, the junction kept 1 base outside the gene matches. There are 15 residues in the CDR3. This sample is drawn from a study of molecular identifiers for immune sequencing clone quantification. For the study at large: For replicates, RNA isolated from 20,000 or 100,000 naive CD8 cells was divided into five portions, of which four were sequenced.

Making the bulk TCR libraries relied on previously described methods and listed TCR primers. Using its own MiXCR run on the PCR reads, TCRdb lists one record per CDR3 protein. The sample gives tens of thousands of distinct CDR3 sequences, around 20% of which show up once; more than 0.85% is in the top ten. When naive CD8 T cells were sorted, they were gated as CD8+CD4-CCR7+CD45RA+. The V call is TRBV29-1, the J call TRBJ2-3; 14 nucleotides match TRBD2. The sequence derives from a human donor in good health. Some libraries in this study had Jurkat cell RNA spiked in. Sequenced: naive CD8+ T cells from blood, with Jurkat cell RNA spiked in. Subset here: FACS-sorted CD8+CD4-CCR7+CD45RA+ naive T cells. The CDR3 reads CSVEGGLAGADTQYS. CDR3 DNA sequence: TGCAGCGTTGAAGGGGGACTAGCGGGAGCAGATACGCAGTATTCT.